Listed here are 17 T cell receptor beta chains from one sample, sequenced in a study of shared clonotypes between healthy human individuals. Generated by immunoSEQ multiplex PCR, the TCRdb table keeps only in-frame clones and is missing some. The sample lists more than 2,000,000 clones, over 85% occurring once. The sequenced sample was naive CD4+ T cells sorted from blood. Subset of the sample: CD45RA+ positively selected. These receptors all come from a man aged 18 to 30 in good health.

The gene calls are TRBV7-9 and TRBJ2-6; the match to TRBD1 covers 7 bases. The CDR3 has 17 residues. The J segment lost 0 bases and the V segment lost 5 bases, leaving 7 bases of the junction unmatched. From germline, CDR1 is SEHNR and CDR2 FQNEAQ (reference sequence). This CDR3 is CASSPGTVSSGANVLTF. The CDR3 DNA reads TGTGCCAGCAGCCCCGGGACAGTGAGCTCTGGGGCCAACGTCCTGACTTTC.

The rearrangement joins TRBV27 to TRBJ2-5; TRBD1 matches at 9 bases. Trimming took 6 bases from V and 0 from J; bases not matched to a gene: 20. CDR3 length equals 20 residues. Germline loops: CDR1 MNHEY, CDR2 SMNVEV (reference sequence). The CDR3 DNA reads TGTGCCAGCAGCCCAAACAGGGGGCTTGGTTTCGGAGTCGACCAAGAGACCCAGTACTTC. Residues: CASSPNRGLGFGVDQETQYF.

The rearrangement uses TRBV11-2 and TRBJ1-3; D not resolved. V dropped 2 bases and J dropped 0 bases, with 5 bases sitting between them. The CDR3 has 14 amino acids. Germline loops: CDR1 SGHAT, CDR2 FQNNGV. The CDR3 sequence: CASSLTHSGNTIYF. The CDR3 region has the DNA TGTGCCAGCAGCTTAACCCACTCTGGAAACACCATATATTTT.

Only one count was recorded for this clone. Other nucleotide sequences from this sample produce the same CDR3. The V call is TRBV5-1, the J call TRBJ2-7; D is uncertain. The germline CDR1 and CDR2 sequences are SGHRS and YFSETQ. The V end lost 0 bases, the J end lost 2 bases, and 9 bases lay between the germline ends. CDR3 length: 14 residues. Here the CDR3 reads CASSLASGPYEQYF. CDR3 nucleotides: TGCGCCAGCAGCTTGGCCTCAGGCCCCTACGAGCAGTACTTC.

This chain connects TRBV27 to TRBJ1-5, with no clear D. There are 14 residues in the CDR3. The germline V and J ends were trimmed by 0 bases and 13 bases, with 16 bases remaining between them. Per germline, CDR1 MNHEY and CDR2 SMNVEV (reference sequence). The CDR3 bases are TGTGCCAGCAGTTTATCGCCGGAGGTACGGTGGCAGCATTTT. Translation: CASSLSPEVRWQHF.

The chain combines TRBV5-5 with TRBJ1-5; TRBD1 matches 9 bases. Germline trimming cut 3 bases from V and 4 bases from J; bases unmatched to any gene: 11. Germline CDR1 is SGHKS and CDR2 is YYEKEE (reference sequence). The CDR3 consists of 17 residues. Here the CDR3 reads CASSSGTGLMPNQPQHF. CDR3 nucleotide sequence: TGTGCCAGCAGCTCGGGGACAGGGCTCATGCCGAATCAGCCCCAGCATTTT.

The chain has TRBV7-9 and TRBJ2-1; a possible D gene is TRBD1 (5 bases). This CDR3 has 15 amino acids. CDR1 and CDR2 from the germline V gene are SEHNR and FQNEAQ (reference sequence). Trimming shortened V by 4 bases and J by 8 bases, and 18 bases separated the two germline ends. The CDR3 nucleotides read TGTGCCAGCAGCTCCCCCGACAGTTTCTTGGATGAGCAGTTCTTC. Protein: CASSSPDSFLDEQFF.

As to this clone: At the DNA level, this CDR3 is encoded by other sequences in the same sample as well. This chain connects TRBV5-1 to TRBJ2-5; D uncertain. Trimming removed 0 bases from V and 2 bases from J, with 8 bases in between. Germline V lookup: CDR1 SGHRS, CDR2 YFSETQ. This CDR3 comprises 14 residues. CDR3 DNA sequence: TGCGCCAGCAGCTTGGGACGGTTGCAAGAGACCCAGTACTTC. Translation gives CASSLGRLQETQYF.

J is TRBJ1-1 and V is TRBV15; D is unresolved. CDR1 and CDR2 from the germline V gene are LNHNV and YYDKDF (reference sequence). Trimming took 0 bases from V and 4 from J, leaving 12 bases between them. CDR3 length equals 15 residues. CDR3 sequence: CATSRDARSGTEAFF. In DNA form, the CDR3 reads TGTGCCACCAGCAGAGATGCGAGATCCGGCACTGAAGCTTTCTTT. Complete variable domain (other parts from reference TRBV15 and TRBJ1-1): DAMVIQNPRYQVTQFGKPVTLSCSQTLNHNVMYWYQQKSSQAPKLLFHYYDKDFNNEADTPDNFQSRRPNTSFCFLDIRSPGLGDTAMYLCATSRDARSGTEAFFGQGTRLTVV.

This clone was seen a single time. Within the sample, other DNA sequences also encode this same CDR3. The rearrangement joins TRBV6-5 to TRBJ2-2; D perhaps matches TRBD2 (5 bases). Trimming stripped 6 bases from V and 1 base from J, with 6 bases between. Germline values: CDR1 MNHEY, CDR2 SVGAGI. CDR3 length: 13 amino acids. CDR3 protein: CASRGGNTGELFF. The CDR3, as DNA: TGTGCCAGCAGAGGAGGGAACACCGGGGAGCTGTTTTTT.

The V and J genes are TRBV5-4 and TRBJ2-5; D may be TRBD1 (6 bases). The CDR3 spans 15 residues. V was pared by 1 base and J by 3 bases, with 13 bases between. The germline CDR1 and CDR2 sequences are SGHNT and YYREEE (reference sequence). The CDR3 DNA reads as TGTGCCAGCAGCTTGATTGGTAGGGGGAAAGAGACCCAGTACTTC. This codes for CASSLIGRGKETQYF.

The table lists this clone with a count of one. J is TRBJ2-2 and V is TRBV6-6; D may be TRBD1 or TRBD2 (5 bases each). CDR1 and CDR2 from the germline V gene are MNHNY and SVGAGI (reference sequence). The length of the CDR3 is 15 residues. V was clipped by 6 bases and J by 7 bases, with 18 bases between them. In nucleotides, the CDR3 is TGTGCCAGCAGGAGATGGGACGGCCTCGGCGGGGAGCTGTTTTTT. This sequence encodes CASRRWDGLGGELFF.

The genes are TRBV29-1 and TRBJ2-3; the D is unclear. This CDR3 spans 10 amino acids. Deletions cut 7 bases from V and 3 bases from J, with 5 bases between. Germline-derived CDR1 and CDR2 are SQVTM and ANQGSEA. For the CDR3, the DNA is TGCAGCGGCTCTACAGATACGCAGTATTTT. It translates to CSGSTDTQYF.

CDR3 in amino acids: CASRPWGWDRDEKLFF. DNA for the CDR3: TGTGCCAGCAGGCCATGGGGGTGGGACAGGGATGAAAAACTGTTTTTT. The V call is TRBV28, the J call TRBJ1-4, with 9 positions matching TRBD1. With V trimmed by 6 bases and J by 6 bases, 11 bases remained unmatched. The CDR3 consists of 16 residues. Germline V gene lookup returns CDR1 MDHEN and CDR2 SYDVKM.

In the case of this clone: Other DNA sequences in this specimen translate into the identical CDR3. The CDR3 is CASSLAGGAGYEQYF. Written as DNA, the CDR3 is TGCGCCAGCAGCTTGGCTGGGGGGGCGGGGTACGAGCAGTACTTC. The J gene is TRBJ2-7, the V gene TRBV5-1; D is perhaps TRBD2 (7 bases). The germline gives CDR1 SGHRS, CDR2 YFSETQ. The length of the CDR3 is 15 residues. V lost 0 bases, J lost 4 bases, and 14 bases lay in between. The full variable domain, rest sourced from reference TRBV5-1 and TRBJ2-7, is KAGVTQTPRYLIKTRGQQVTLSCSPISGHRSVSWYQQTPGQGLQFLFEYFSETQRNKGNFPGRFSGRQFSNSRSEMNVSTLELGDSALYLCASSLAGGAGYEQYFGPGTRLTVT.

The chain carries TRBV18 and TRBJ2-7, with 7 bases aligning to TRBD1. Germline trimming cut 6 bases from V and 6 bases from J; bases unmatched to any gene: 5. Germline V gives CDR1 KGHSH, CDR2 LQKENI. The CDR3 spans 12 residues. CDR3 loop: CASSGQAGEQYF. The CDR3 region has the DNA TGTGCCAGCTCTGGACAGGCGGGCGAGCAGTACTTC.

V and J are TRBV4-3 and TRBJ2-1; TRBD2 aligns across 10 bases. This CDR3 is built from 19 residues. Germline V gene lookup returns CDR1 LGHNA and CDR2 YSLEER. With 4 bases clipped from V and 3 bases from J, the junction kept 15 bases outside the gene matches. The CDR3 loop is CASSPELFIAGGLYNEQFF. CDR3 sequence (DNA): TGCGCCAGCAGCCCCGAGCTGTTCATAGCGGGAGGCCTCTACAATGAGCAGTTCTTC.